These T cell receptor beta chains were read from a single sample in a study of blood T cell repertoires in COVID-19. The assay was immunoSEQ multiplex PCR, and TCRdb's table has in-frame clones only and misses some. The table lists approximately 120,000 clones, roughly 92% of them singletons. Sequences were obtained from peripheral blood. The source is a man over 45 with COVID-19, enrolled during active disease. Each CDR3 is given with its conserved first and last residue. Each record gives: D gene, clone size, V gene, J gene, CDR3 protein, CDR3 DNA. The D gene is left open where the match is weak. Where a row states a size, it is once, few, many or the class of an expanded clone; other rows omit it.

TRBD1	NA	TRBV6-5	TRBJ1-1	CASSQGTAEAFF	TGTGCCAGCAGTCAGGGGACAGCTGAAGCTTTCTTT
TRBD1	NA	TRBV7-3	TRBJ2-3	CASSAQGGADTQYF	TGTGCCAGCAGCGCTCAAGGGGGCGCAGATACGCAGTATTTT
NA	NA	TRBV11-1	TRBJ2-1	CASSYRTSSYNEQFF	TGTGCCAGCAGCTACCGTACAAGCTCCTACAATGAGCAGTTCTTC
NA	NA	TRBV29-1	TRBJ2-1	CSVDRAGDEQFF	TGCAGCGTTGACAGGGCAGGGGATGAGCAGTTCTTC
NA	NA	TRBV25-1	TRBJ1-2	CASSEDTYGYTF	TGTGCCAGCAGTGAGGACACGTATGGCTACACCTTC
NA	few	TRBV27	TRBJ1-5	CASSRTGSNQPQHF	TGTGCCAGCAGCCGAACAGGGAGCAATCAGCCCCAGCATTTT
TRBD1	NA	TRBV7-9	TRBJ2-5	CASSPGTGPSWTQYF	TGTGCCAGCAGCCCCGGGACAGGGCCTTCGTGGACCCAGTACTTC
TRBD1	NA	TRBV5-1	TRBJ1-2	CASSSLGQGTPNYTF	TGCGCCAGCAGCTCACTGGGACAGGGGACCCCGAATTACACCTTC
NA	NA	TRBV30	TRBJ1-6	CASTASADSPLHF	TGTGCCTCCACGGCTTCGGCGGATTCACCCCTCCACTTT
TRBD2	NA	TRBV5-4	TRBJ2-1	CASSLLAVNEQFF	TGTGCCAGCAGCTTACTAGCGGTTAATGAGCAGTTCTTC
NA	few	TRBV5-8	TRBJ1-3	CASSSRVGNTIYF	TGTGCCAGCAGCTCCAGGGTGGGAAACACCATATATTTT
NA	NA	TRBV19	TRBJ2-3	CASSIGRYGGSNTDTQYF	TGTGCCAGTAGTATAGGTCGATACGGGGGATCGAATACAGATACGCAGTATTTT
NA	NA	TRBV19	TRBJ2-1	CASSLARSYNEQFF	TGTGCCAGTAGTTTGGCTCGCTCCTACAATGAGCAGTTCTTC
TRBD1	NA	TRBV28	TRBJ2-5	CASSSGGQGRETQYF	TGTGCCAGCAGCTCTGGGGGACAGGGACGGGAGACCCAGTACTTC
NA	NA	TRBV6-5	TRBJ2-3	CASSYGATLTDTQYF	TGTGCCAGCAGTTACGGGGCAACCTTAACGGATACGCAGTATTTT
TRBD1	NA	TRBV2	TRBJ1-5	CASSWGQGVLNQPQHF	TGTGCCAGCTCCTGGGGGCAGGGGGTTCTCAATCAGCCCCAGCATTTT
TRBD2	few	TRBV28	TRBJ2-5	CASSLPIAGGQETQYF	TGTGCCAGCAGTTTACCCATAGCGGGAGGGCAAGAGACCCAGTACTTC
TRBD1	NA	TRBV5-1	TRBJ2-7	CASSLGSGGTYEQYF	TGCGCCAGCAGCTTGGGGTCAGGGGGAACCTACGAGCAGTACTTC
NA	NA	TRBV19	TRBJ1-5	CASSPPLFGARRNNQPQHF	TGTGCCAGTAGTCCTCCATTATTTGGGGCGCGGCGAAACAATCAGCCCCAGCATTTT
TRBD1	NA	TRBV9	TRBJ2-3	CASSVGQGRSDTQYF	TGTGCCAGCAGCGTAGGACAGGGAAGGTCAGATACGCAGTATTTT
TRBD1	NA	TRBV6-5	TRBJ1-1	CASSRTGRTEAFF	TGTGCCAGCAGCCGGACAGGGCGGACTGAAGCTTTCTTT